These 7 T cell receptor beta chains originate from one sample sequenced in a study of cytomegalovirus exposure and HLA in healthy donors. Measured with immunoSEQ multiplex PCR; TCRdb has only the in-frame clones, and not every one. The sample comprises 200,000 to 250,000 clones, approximately 88% of which are singletons, and around 15% rests with the top ten. Sequences were obtained from PBMCs. The receptors here all came from a woman younger than 45 in good health and CMV-seropositive.

The V and J genes are TRBV6-5 and TRBJ1-4; D possibly corresponds to TRBD1 (5 bases). The V end was cut by 8 bases, the J end by 6 bases, with 19 bases between. The germline CDR1 and CDR2 sequences are MNHEY and SVGAGI. The CDR3 is 15 amino acids. The CDR3 here is CASQTRRGGHEKLFF. As DNA, the CDR3 is TGTGCCAGCCAGACCAGGCGGGGCGGGCATGAAAAACTGTTTTTT.

The chain couples TRBV27 to TRBJ1-2; maybe TRBD1 (5 bases). The CDR3 runs 11 residues. Germline CDR1 MNHEY, CDR2 SMNVEV (reference sequence). Trimming took off 8 bases at V and 7 bases at J, with 11 bases between the two ends. The CDR3 region has the DNA TGTGCCAGCGGGGGGATCTCTGGCTACACCTTC. Its protein product is CASGGISGYTF.

This clone was seen a handful of times. The genes are TRBV19 and TRBJ1-5; D gene ambiguous. CDR1 is LNHDA and CDR2 is SQIVND in the germline V gene (reference sequence). The CDR3 extends over 15 amino acids. With 3 bases removed from V and 0 bases from J, the gap between germline ends came to 9 bases. The CDR3 protein is CASSISGNSNQPQHF. The CDR3 nucleotides read TGTGCCAGTAGTATTTCGGGGAATAGCAATCAGCCCCAGCATTTT.

The chain uses TRBV7-9 and TRBJ1-2; no clear D. The germline V and J ends were trimmed by 5 bases and 5 bases, with 9 bases remaining between them. CDR1 and CDR2 from the germline V gene are SEHNR and FQNEAQ (reference sequence). The CDR3 covers 12 residues. The DNA of the CDR3 is TGTGCCAGCAGCAAGGACTTATATGGCTACACCTTC. Encoded protein: CASSKDLYGYTF.

The chain combines TRBV25-1 with TRBJ2-2, with 7 nucleotides matching TRBD2. CDR1 is MGHDK, CDR2 SYGVNS, per germline. This CDR3 region has 16 residues. V lost 3 bases to trimming and J lost 0 bases; unmatched junction nucleotides: 4. The CDR3 here is CASSDVGLANTGELFF. The CDR3, as DNA: TGTGCCAGCAGTGACGTCGGACTAGCGAACACCGGGGAGCTGTTTTTT.

The genes are TRBV9 and TRBJ2-1; 10 nucleotides align to TRBD2. The V and J ends lost 0 bases and 7 bases, in that order; junction bases with no gene match: 4. The CDR3 length is 15 residues. CDR1 is SGDLS and CDR2 is YYNGEE in the germline V gene. CDR3 region: CASSVARTSGNEQFF. The CDR3 nucleotides are TGTGCCAGCAGCGTAGCTAGGACTAGCGGAAATGAGCAGTTCTTC.

As for this clone: In the same sample, other DNA sequences code for this CDR3. This chain links TRBV19 with TRBJ1-2; TRBD1 aligns across 9 bases. The CDR3 consists of 15 residues. Trimming removed 4 bases from V and 4 bases from J; junction bases left unmatched: 7. Germline V lookup: CDR1 LNHDA, CDR2 SQIVND (reference sequence). Written as DNA, the CDR3 is TGTGCCAGTAGTACGAGCCGGGACAGGGCCTATGGCTACACCTTC. It codes for CASSTSRDRAYGYTF.